This record concerns one T cell receptor (beta chain) sequence. What it binds is unknown. The sample comes from a study of vaccination and CD4 T cells after COVID-19. The study sequenced cultured CD4+ T cell DNA using the Oncomine TCR Beta short-read assay. TCRdb processed the PCR reads anew with MiXCR; each CDR3 protein has one entry. The profile shows over 15,000 distinct CDR3 sequences, approximately 55% of them singletons. The CDR3 extends over 16 amino acids. Trimming took off 6 bases at V and 5 bases at J, with 22 bases between the two ends. The germline V gene encodes CDR1 MDHEN and CDR2 SYDVKM. As for treatment: approximately 11-day PBMC culture with coronavirus spike peptide pools or control peptides (ViraFEST assay). Wells contained 1.8 million or so PBMCs each, and these were cultured with 7.5 to 10 IU/ml IL-2 and around 10 ug/ml peptide pools.

Sequencing input: CD4+ T cells from blood, cultured in vitro. V gene TRBV28 combines with J gene TRBJ1-2, with TRBD1 as a possible D gene (5 bases). The TCR was taken from a human donor who had recovered from COVID-19. The CDR3, as DNA: TGTGCCAGCAGCTCCCCTCGGGGCGGTGGAGTTTATGGCTACACCTTC. Protein sequence: CASSSPRGGGVYGYTF.